One and the same sample provided the 27 T cell receptor beta chains below, sequenced in a study of T cell responses to AZD1222 COVID-19 vaccine. Sequencing used immunoSEQ multiplex PCR; TCRdb keeps in-frame clones, though not all of them. Counted here are under 130,000 clones, about nine tenths occurring once; the ten biggest clones make up 45%. This specimen was peripheral blood, taken on day 0 of AZD1222 vaccination. These receptors all stem from an adult in good health.

The CDR3 region is CASVGTPTVNQPQHF. In nucleotides, the CDR3 is TGTGCCAGCGTCGGGACACCCACAGTCAATCAGCCCCAGCATTTT. The chain links TRBV2 to TRBJ1-5; D is perhaps TRBD1 (6 bases). Trimming removed 8 bases from V and 3 bases from J, with 17 bases in between. From germline, CDR1 is SNHLY and CDR2 FYNNEI. This CDR3 is 15 amino acids long.

V gene TRBV7-3 combines with J gene TRBJ2-3, with D possibly TRBD1 on 6 matching bases. Germline V gene sequence: CDR1 SGHTA, CDR2 FQGTGA. The CDR3 sequence is 15 residues long. The V end was cut by 5 bases, the J end by 6 bases, with 18 bases between. The CDR3 nucleotides are TGTGCCAGCAGCCGAACAGGGATAGAATTGGATACGCAGTATTTT. Its translation is CASSRTGIELDTQYF.

The rearrangement joins TRBV7-6 to TRBJ1-1; D not resolved. Germline CDR1 SGHVS, CDR2 FNYEAQ. The CDR3 is 13 amino acids. V lost 5 bases and J 1 base, leaving 8 bases between the germline ends. The CDR3: CASSRTENTEAFF. Written as DNA, the CDR3 is TGTGCCAGCAGCCGGACGGAGAACACTGAAGCTTTCTTT.

This chain links TRBV5-1 with TRBJ2-7; 8 bases line up with TRBD2. After removal of 5 bases from V and 0 bases from J, the junction contained 4 bases not matched to a gene. This CDR3 is 14 amino acids long. Germline CDR1 reads SGHRS; CDR2 reads YFSETQ. CDR3: CASRLADNSYEQYF. The CDR3 DNA follows: TGCGCCAGCAGACTAGCGGACAACTCCTACGAGCAGTACTTC.

The rearrangement uses TRBV30 and TRBJ2-2; TRBD2 matches at 7 bases. From germline, CDR1 is GTSNPN and CDR2 SVGIG (reference sequence). The CDR3 is 15 residues long. V lost 4 bases and J lost 1; bases outside the gene matches: 6. The CDR3 DNA follows: TGTGCCTGGACTGGCGGGAGTTGGAACACCGGGGAGCTGTTTTTT. Translating it yields CAWTGGSWNTGELFF.

V and J are TRBV9 and TRBJ1-5; perhaps TRBD1 as D (5 bases). The ends were cut back, 4 bases at V and 0 bases at J, with 26 bases in the middle. Germline V lookup: CDR1 SGDLS, CDR2 YYNGEE. The length of the CDR3 is 20 residues. The CDR3 loop is CASSPGGLGEWEYSNQPQHF. The CDR3 nucleotides are TGTGCCAGCAGCCCCGGGGGGTTGGGGGAGTGGGAATATAGCAATCAGCCCCAGCATTTT.

In this sample, this clone turned up a few times. The chain recombines TRBV9 with TRBJ1-1; 7 bases align to TRBD1. Per the germline V gene, CDR1 is SGDLS and CDR2 is YYNGEE. The CDR3 loop spans 17 amino acids. V lost 5 bases and J lost 1; bases outside the gene matches: 14. CDR3 nucleotide sequence: TGTGCCAGCAGTGAGTTTATCAAGGGGGCTGCGAACACTGAAGCTTTCTTT. It encodes CASSEFIKGAANTEAFF. The full variable domain, its missing parts supplied by reference TRBV9 and TRBJ1-1, is DSGVTQTPKHLITATGQRVTLRCSPRSGDLSVYWYQQSLDQGLQFLIQYYNGEERAKGNILERFSAQQFPDLHSELNLSSLELGDSALYFCASSEFIKGAANTEAFFGQGTRLTVV.

The chain has TRBV5-6 and TRBJ2-1, with a tentative D call TRBD2 (5 bases). Germline values: CDR1 SGHDT, CDR2 YYEEEE. Trimming shortened V by 3 bases and J by 2 bases, and 9 bases separated the two germline ends. The CDR3 covers 14 residues. This CDR3 is CASSSGLTYNEQFF. Here the CDR3 DNA reads TGTGCCAGCAGCTCCGGACTCACCTACAATGAGCAGTTCTTC.

The chain is built from TRBV11-2 and TRBJ2-2; a possible D gene is TRBD1 (6 bases). Trimming cost V 5 bases and J 2 bases, with 21 bases left between them. CDR3 length equals 18 residues. The germline V gene has CDR1 SGHAT and CDR2 FQNNGV. The CDR3 loop reads CASSPPIIGGYNTGELFF. CDR3 nucleotide sequence: TGTGCCAGCAGCCCCCCCATAATAGGGGGATATAACACCGGGGAGCTGTTTTTT.

As to this clone: This specimen includes other DNA sequences encoding the same CDR3. J is TRBJ2-7 and V is TRBV27; D is undetermined. Trimming took off 3 bases at V and 3 bases at J, with 9 bases between the two ends. This CDR3 spans 13 amino acids. From germline, CDR1 is MNHEY and CDR2 SMNVEV (reference sequence). The CDR3 bases are TGTGCCAGCAGTTTGGGTAGGAGCTACGAGCAGTACTTC. Its protein is CASSLGRSYEQYF.

The V gene is TRBV5-1, the J gene TRBJ1-4, with D hard to call. CDR3 length: 13 residues. From germline, CDR1 is SGHRS and CDR2 YFSETQ. V dropped 3 bases and J dropped 5 bases, with 8 bases sitting between them. CDR3 coding DNA: TGCGCCAGCAGCTCGACCATGAATGAAAAACTGTTTTTT. It codes for CASSSTMNEKLFF. Variable domain in full (rest from reference TRBV5-1 and TRBJ1-4): KAGVTQTPRYLIKTRGQQVTLSCSPISGHRSVSWYQQTPGQGLQFLFEYFSETQRNKGNFPGRFSGRQFSNSRSEMNVSTLELGDSALYLCASSSTMNEKLFFGSGTQLSVL.

The chain joins TRBV11-2 to TRBJ2-2; 7 bases align to TRBD1. With 6 bases clipped from V and 0 bases from J, the junction kept 4 bases outside the gene matches. CDR3 length: 15 amino acids. CDR1 and CDR2 from the germline V gene are SGHAT and FQNNGV. The CDR3 sequence is CASSQDRTNTGELFF. CDR3 nucleotide sequence: TGTGCCAGCAGTCAGGACAGGACGAACACCGGGGAGCTGTTTTTT.

This chain joins TRBV7-2 and TRBJ1-2; D not resolved. The CDR3 loop spans 16 amino acids. The ends were cut back, 0 bases at V and 3 bases at J, with 14 bases in the middle. Germline assignment: CDR1 SGHTA and CDR2 FQGNSA. The CDR3 is CASSLAQWVQHYGYTF. The CDR3 nucleotides read TGTGCCAGCAGCTTAGCGCAATGGGTTCAGCACTATGGCTACACCTTC.

The J gene is TRBJ2-3, the V gene TRBV3-1 (or the pseudogene TRBV3-2); 9 bases fit TRBD2. Losses at the gene ends were 0 bases for V and 5 bases for J; bases not matched to a gene: 0. This CDR3 has 14 residues. Germline-derived CDR1 and CDR2 are LGHDT and YNNKEL (reference sequence). The CDR3 region is CASSQELAGDTQYF. The CDR3 DNA reads as TGTGCCAGCAGCCAAGAACTAGCGGGAGATACGCAGTATTTT.

The chain is built from TRBV27 and TRBJ1-1; no firm D call. This CDR3 has 13 residues. The germline CDR1 and CDR2 sequences are MNHEY and SMNVEV (reference sequence). The V end lost 3 bases, the J end lost 4 bases, and 9 bases lay between the germline ends. Here the CDR3 DNA reads TGTGCCAGCAGTTTCGGTGAGGCCACTGAAGCTTTCTTT. It is translated as CASSFGEATEAFF.

This sequence joins TRBV27 and TRBJ2-1; 15 bases fit TRBD2. V lost 5 bases to trimming and J lost 8 bases; unmatched junction nucleotides: 4. The CDR3 is 15 residues long. The V gene's germline CDR1 is MNHEY and CDR2 SMNVEV (reference sequence). For the CDR3, the DNA is TGTGCCAGCAGTCCGTGGACTAGCGGGAGGGATGAGCAGTTCTTC. Protein sequence: CASSPWTSGRDEQFF.

The gene calls are TRBV11-2 and TRBJ2-5; D uncertain. There are 16 residues in the CDR3. Looked up from germline, CDR1 is SGHAT and CDR2 is FQNNGV. Trimming stripped 4 bases from V and 1 base from J, with 16 bases between. The CDR3 DNA reads TGTGCCAGCAGCTCCCCCCCTGATGCCTTCCAAGAGACCCAGTACTTC. Protein: CASSSPPDAFQETQYF.

The genes are TRBV29-1 and TRBJ2-3; no firm D call. With 1 base removed from V and 2 bases from J, the gap between germline ends came to 7 bases. The germline CDR1 and CDR2 sequences are SQVTM and ANQGSEA. This CDR3 is built from 13 residues. CDR3 coding DNA: TGCAGCGTTGAAGGACGGTTCACAGATACGCAGTATTTT. It specifies CSVEGRFTDTQYF.

The V call is TRBV3-1 (or the pseudogene TRBV3-2), the J call TRBJ2-1; 12 bases are a match to TRBD2. V lost 1 base to trimming and J lost 6 bases; unmatched junction nucleotides: 1. Germline V gene sequence: CDR1 LGHDT, CDR2 YNNKEL (reference sequence). The CDR3 extends over 15 amino acids. CDR3 protein: CASSQGTSGTNEQFF. Here the CDR3 DNA reads TGTGCCAGCAGCCAAGGGACTAGCGGGACCAATGAGCAGTTCTTC.

The chain employs TRBV28 and TRBJ1-1, with D tentatively TRBD1 (6 bases). V was cut by 3 bases and J by 9 bases, with 11 bases left in between. CDR1 is MDHEN, CDR2 SYDVKM, per germline. The CDR3 has 12 amino acids. The CDR3 coding sequence is TGTGCCAGCAGTTTTAGGACAGAGAAAGCTTTCTTT. It codes for CASSFRTEKAFF.

V usage is TRBV18 and J usage is TRBJ2-7, with TRBD2 as a possible D gene (6 bases). V lost 1 base and J lost 6, with 13 bases in between. CDR1 and CDR2 from the germline V gene are KGHSH and LQKENI. The CDR3 is 14 residues long. The CDR3 region is CASSPHHRRGEQYF. CDR3 bases: TGTGCCAGCTCACCACATCACAGGAGGGGCGAGCAGTACTTC.

V is TRBV2 and J is TRBJ1-2, with D unclear. The V gene lost 5 bases and the J gene lost 4 bases, with 20 bases spanning the gap. CDR3 size: 16 residues. The germline V gene has CDR1 SNHLY and CDR2 FYNNEI. CDR3 region: CASSRFQTSQAYGYTF. The CDR3 coding sequence is TGTGCCAGCAGTCGCTTTCAGACAAGTCAGGCCTATGGCTACACCTTC.

The chain links TRBV28 to TRBJ1-4, with 7 bases fitting TRBD1. Germline CDR1 and CDR2: MDHEN and SYDVKM. With 8 bases clipped from V and 8 bases from J, the junction kept 11 bases outside the gene matches. This CDR3 region has 14 residues. The CDR3 nucleotides read TGTGCCAGCCTCCAGGGGGGACGTGAGGAAAAACTGTTTTTT. Its protein is CASLQGGREEKLFF.

V is TRBV6-2 or TRBV6-3 and J is TRBJ1-1, with unresolved D. This CDR3 is built from 14 residues. Germline CDR1 reads MNHEY; CDR2 reads SVGEGT. Trimming took off 5 bases at V and 5 bases at J, with 15 bases between the two ends. The CDR3 protein is CASSPGPPGTEAFF. CDR3 sequence (DNA): TGTGCCAGCAGTCCGGGCCCCCCGGGGACTGAAGCTTTCTTT.

The genes are TRBV6-2 or TRBV6-3 and TRBJ2-5, with TRBD2 matching over 11 bases. The CDR3 is made up of 16 amino acids. Trimming removed 4 bases from V and 4 bases from J; junction bases left unmatched: 8. Germline CDR1 and CDR2: MNHEY and SVGEGT. The CDR3 sequence: CASSWGSGRAGETQYF. The CDR3 region has the DNA TGTGCCAGCAGTTGGGGTAGCGGGAGGGCCGGAGAGACCCAGTACTTC.

Worth noting for this clone: Different DNA sequences within this sample yield the same CDR3. This chain joins TRBV6-2 or TRBV6-3 and TRBJ1-1; 9 bases agree with TRBD1. In germline, CDR1 is MNHEY, CDR2 SVGEGT. V gave up 4 bases and J gave up 1 base; unmatched junction bases: 4. CDR3 length equals 15 residues. The CDR3 spells CASSFNRGRNTEAFF. The DNA for the CDR3 is TGTGCCAGCAGTTTCAACAGGGGGCGGAACACTGAAGCTTTCTTT.

The chain recombines TRBV6-5 with TRBJ2-3, with 8 positions matching TRBD1. The CDR3 runs to 15 residues. With V trimmed by 6 bases and J by 0 bases, 5 bases remained unmatched. The germline gives CDR1 MNHEY, CDR2 SVGAGI. The CDR3 coding sequence is TGTGCCAGCAGACCAGGGGGCTATAGCACAGATACGCAGTATTTT. Encoded protein: CASRPGGYSTDTQYF.